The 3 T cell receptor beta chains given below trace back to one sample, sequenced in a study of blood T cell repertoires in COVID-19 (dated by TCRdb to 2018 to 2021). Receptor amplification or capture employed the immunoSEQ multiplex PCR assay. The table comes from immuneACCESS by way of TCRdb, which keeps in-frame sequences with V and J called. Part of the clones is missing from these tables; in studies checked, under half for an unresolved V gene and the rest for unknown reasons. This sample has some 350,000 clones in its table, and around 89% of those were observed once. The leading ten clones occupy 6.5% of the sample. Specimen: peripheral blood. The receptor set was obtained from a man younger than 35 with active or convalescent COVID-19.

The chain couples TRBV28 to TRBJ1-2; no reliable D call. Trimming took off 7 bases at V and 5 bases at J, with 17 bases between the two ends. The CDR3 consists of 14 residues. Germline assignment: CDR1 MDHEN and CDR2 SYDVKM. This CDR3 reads CASISAGSPYGYTF. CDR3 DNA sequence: TGTGCCAGCATCTCTGCGGGGTCCCCTTATGGCTACACCTTC.

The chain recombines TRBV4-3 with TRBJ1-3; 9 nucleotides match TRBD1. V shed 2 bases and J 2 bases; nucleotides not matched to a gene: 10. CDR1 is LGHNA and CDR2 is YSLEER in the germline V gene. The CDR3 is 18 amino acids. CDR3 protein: CASSQRTGEHVPGNTIYF. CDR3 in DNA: TGCGCCAGCAGCCAAAGGACAGGGGAGCACGTCCCTGGAAACACCATATATTTT.

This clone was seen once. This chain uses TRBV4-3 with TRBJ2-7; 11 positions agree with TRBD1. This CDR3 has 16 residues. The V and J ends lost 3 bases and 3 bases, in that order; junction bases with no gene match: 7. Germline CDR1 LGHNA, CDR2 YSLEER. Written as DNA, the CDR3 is TGCGCCAGCAGCCAGGATTCCGGGACAGGGGGCTACGAGCAGTACTTC. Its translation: CASSQDSGTGGYEQYF.